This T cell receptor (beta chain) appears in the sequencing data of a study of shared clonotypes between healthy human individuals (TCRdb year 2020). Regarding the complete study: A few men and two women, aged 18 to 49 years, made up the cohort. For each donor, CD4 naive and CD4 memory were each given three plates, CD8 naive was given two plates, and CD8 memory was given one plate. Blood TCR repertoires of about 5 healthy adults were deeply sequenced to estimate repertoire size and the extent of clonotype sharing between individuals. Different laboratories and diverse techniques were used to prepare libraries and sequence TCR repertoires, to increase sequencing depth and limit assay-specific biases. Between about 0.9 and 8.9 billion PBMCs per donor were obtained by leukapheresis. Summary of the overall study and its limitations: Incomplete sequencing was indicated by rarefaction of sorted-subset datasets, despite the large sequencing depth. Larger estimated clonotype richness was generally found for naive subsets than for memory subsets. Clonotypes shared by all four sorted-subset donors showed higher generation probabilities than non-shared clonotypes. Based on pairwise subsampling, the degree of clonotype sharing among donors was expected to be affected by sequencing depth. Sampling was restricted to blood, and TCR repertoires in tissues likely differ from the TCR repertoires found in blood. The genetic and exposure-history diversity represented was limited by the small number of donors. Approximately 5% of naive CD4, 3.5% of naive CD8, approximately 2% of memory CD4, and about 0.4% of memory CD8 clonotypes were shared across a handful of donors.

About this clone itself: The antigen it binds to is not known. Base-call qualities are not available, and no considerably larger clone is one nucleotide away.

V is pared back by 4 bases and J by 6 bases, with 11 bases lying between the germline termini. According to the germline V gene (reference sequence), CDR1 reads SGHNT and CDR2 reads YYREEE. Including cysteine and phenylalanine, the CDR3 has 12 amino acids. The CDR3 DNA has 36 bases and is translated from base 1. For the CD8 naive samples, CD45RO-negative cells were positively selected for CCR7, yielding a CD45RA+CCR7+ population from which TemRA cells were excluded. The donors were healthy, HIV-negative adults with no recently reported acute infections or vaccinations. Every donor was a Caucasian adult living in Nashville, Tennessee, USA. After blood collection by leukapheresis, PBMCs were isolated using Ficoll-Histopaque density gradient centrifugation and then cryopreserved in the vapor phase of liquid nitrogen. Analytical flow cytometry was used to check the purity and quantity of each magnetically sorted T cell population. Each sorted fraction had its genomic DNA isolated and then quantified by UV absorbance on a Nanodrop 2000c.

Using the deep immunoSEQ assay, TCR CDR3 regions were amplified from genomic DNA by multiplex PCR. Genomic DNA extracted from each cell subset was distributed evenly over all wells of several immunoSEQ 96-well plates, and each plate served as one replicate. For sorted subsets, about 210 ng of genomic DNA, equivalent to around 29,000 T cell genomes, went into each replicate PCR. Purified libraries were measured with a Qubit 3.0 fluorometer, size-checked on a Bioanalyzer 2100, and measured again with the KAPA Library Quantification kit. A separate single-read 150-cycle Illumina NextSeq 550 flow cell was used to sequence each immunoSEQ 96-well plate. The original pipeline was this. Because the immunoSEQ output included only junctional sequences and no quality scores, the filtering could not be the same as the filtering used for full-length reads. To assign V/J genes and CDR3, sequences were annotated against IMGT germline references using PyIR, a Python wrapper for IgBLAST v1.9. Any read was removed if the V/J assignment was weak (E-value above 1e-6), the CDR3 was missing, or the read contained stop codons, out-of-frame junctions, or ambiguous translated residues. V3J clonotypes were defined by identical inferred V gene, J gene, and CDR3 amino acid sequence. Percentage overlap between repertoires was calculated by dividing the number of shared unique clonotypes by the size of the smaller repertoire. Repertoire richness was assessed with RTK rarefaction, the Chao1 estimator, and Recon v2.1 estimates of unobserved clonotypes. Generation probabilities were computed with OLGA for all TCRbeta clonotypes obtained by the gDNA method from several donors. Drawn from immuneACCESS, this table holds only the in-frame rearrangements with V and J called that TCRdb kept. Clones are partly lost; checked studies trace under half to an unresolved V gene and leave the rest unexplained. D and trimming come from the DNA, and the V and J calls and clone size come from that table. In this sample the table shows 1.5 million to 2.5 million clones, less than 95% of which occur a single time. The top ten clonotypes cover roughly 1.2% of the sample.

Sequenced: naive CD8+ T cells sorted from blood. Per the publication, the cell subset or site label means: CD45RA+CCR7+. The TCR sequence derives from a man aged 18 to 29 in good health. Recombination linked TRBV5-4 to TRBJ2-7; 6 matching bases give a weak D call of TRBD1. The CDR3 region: CASSLYRAEQYF. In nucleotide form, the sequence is TGTGCCAGCAGCCTATACAGGGCCGAGCAGTACTTC.